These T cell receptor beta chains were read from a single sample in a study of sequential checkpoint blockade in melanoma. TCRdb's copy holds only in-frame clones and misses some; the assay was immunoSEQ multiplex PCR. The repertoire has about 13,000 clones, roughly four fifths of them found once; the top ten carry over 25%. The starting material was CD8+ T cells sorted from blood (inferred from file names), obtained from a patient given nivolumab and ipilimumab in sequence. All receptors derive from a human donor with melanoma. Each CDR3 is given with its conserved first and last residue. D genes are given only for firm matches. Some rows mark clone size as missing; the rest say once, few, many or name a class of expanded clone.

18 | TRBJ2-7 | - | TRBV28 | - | CASSSTTSEQGRLYEQYF | TGTGCCAGCAGTTCAACCACCTCAGAACAGGGACGACTCTACGAGCAGTACTTC
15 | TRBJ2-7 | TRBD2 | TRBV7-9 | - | CASSYSGGGRYEQYF | TGTGCCAGCAGCTACAGCGGGGGGGGCCGCTACGAGCAGTACTTC
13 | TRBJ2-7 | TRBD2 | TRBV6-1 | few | CASRDRGDYEQYF | TGTGCCAGCAGAGACCGGGGGGACTACGAGCAGTACTTC
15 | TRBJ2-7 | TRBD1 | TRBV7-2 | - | CASSFMTGDTYEQYF | TGTGCCAGCAGCTTCATGACAGGGGACACCTACGAGCAGTACTTC
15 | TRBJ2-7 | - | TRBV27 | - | CASSSPGKANYEQYF | TGTGCCAGCAGTTCCCCCGGGAAGGCTAACTACGAGCAGTACTTC
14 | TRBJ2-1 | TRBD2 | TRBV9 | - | CASSAGGAGNEQFF | TGTGCCAGCAGCGCCGGGGGGGCGGGGAATGAGCAGTTCTTC
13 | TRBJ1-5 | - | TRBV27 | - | CASSVGPYQPQHF | TGTGCCAGCAGTGTGGGCCCTTATCAGCCCCAGCATTTT
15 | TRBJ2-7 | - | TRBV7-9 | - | CASTTGQGAFLEQYF | TGTGCCAGCACCACAGGGCAAGGGGCCTTTCTCGAGCAGTACTTC
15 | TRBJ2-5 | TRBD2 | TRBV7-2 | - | CASRKRTSDQETQYF | TGTGCCAGCAGGAAAAGGACTAGCGACCAAGAGACCCAGTACTTC
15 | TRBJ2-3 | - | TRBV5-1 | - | CASNIGGGPQDTQYF | TGCGCCAGCAACATTGGGGGGGGCCCGCAGGATACGCAGTATTTT
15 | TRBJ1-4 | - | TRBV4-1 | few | CASSQESPGWKKLFF | TGCGCCAGCAGCCAAGAATCCCCGGGGTGGAAAAAACTGTTTTTT
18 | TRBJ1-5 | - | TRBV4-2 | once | CASSQDPQQGVSNQPQHF | TGTGCCAGCAGCCAAGATCCCCAACAGGGTGTTAGCAATCAGCCCCAGCATTTT
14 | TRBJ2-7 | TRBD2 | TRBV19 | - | CASSIGSGSYEQYF | TGTGCCAGTAGTATAGGTAGCGGGAGCTACGAGCAGTACTTC
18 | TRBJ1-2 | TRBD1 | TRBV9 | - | CASSSPGGTGEIFYGYTF | TGTGCCAGCAGCTCGCCCGGGGGGACAGGGGAGATTTTTTATGGCTACACCTTC
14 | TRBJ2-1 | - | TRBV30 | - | CAWGEHPFPFEQFF | TGTGCCTGGGGGGAGCACCCATTTCCCTTCGAGCAGTTCTTC
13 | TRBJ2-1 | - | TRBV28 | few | CASSPDGGDEQFF | TGTGCCAGCAGTCCCGACGGGGGTGATGAGCAGTTCTTC
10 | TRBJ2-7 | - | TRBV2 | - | CASKGFEQYF | TGTGCCAGCAAGGGGTTCGAGCAGTACTTC
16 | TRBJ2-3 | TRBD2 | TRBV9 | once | CASSVALAGGEDTQYF | TGTGCCAGCAGCGTAGCACTAGCGGGAGGTGAAGATACGCAGTATTTT
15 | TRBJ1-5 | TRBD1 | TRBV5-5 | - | CASQTGVRWDQPQHF | TGTGCCAGCCAGACAGGGGTTCGGTGGGATCAGCCCCAGCATTTT
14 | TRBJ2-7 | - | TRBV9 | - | CASSVASGRYEQYF | TGTGCCAGCAGCGTAGCCTCAGGCCGGTACGAGCAGTACTTC
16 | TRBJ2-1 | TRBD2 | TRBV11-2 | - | CASRSLAGASYNEQFF | TGTGCCAGCAGATCCCTAGCGGGAGCTAGCTACAATGAGCAGTTCTTC
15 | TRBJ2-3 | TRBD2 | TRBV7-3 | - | CASSLGGGGTDTQYF | TGTGCCAGCAGCTTGGGCGGGGGGGGCACAGATACGCAGTATTTT
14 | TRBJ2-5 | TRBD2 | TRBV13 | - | CASSSGLGLETQYF | TGTGCCAGCAGCAGTGGACTAGGTCTTGAGACCCAGTACTTC
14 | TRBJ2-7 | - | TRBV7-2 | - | CASSQGRSPYEQYF | TGTGCCAGCAGCCAGGGGCGGTCCCCCTACGAGCAGTACTTC
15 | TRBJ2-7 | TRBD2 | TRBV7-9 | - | CASSPQTSGAGEQYF | TGTGCCAGCAGCCCCCAGACTAGCGGAGCGGGCGAGCAGTACTTC
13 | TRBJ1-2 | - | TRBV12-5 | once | CASGLVGTHGYTF | TGTGCTAGTGGTTTGGTAGGGACTCATGGCTACACCTTC
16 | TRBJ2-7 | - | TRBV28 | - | CASSFSVPVSSYEQYF | TGTGCCAGCAGTTTCTCGGTCCCGGTTAGCTCCTACGAGCAGTACTTC
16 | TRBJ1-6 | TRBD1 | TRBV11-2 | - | CASSAARTGEGSPLHF | TGTGCCAGCAGCGCAGCAAGGACAGGGGAGGGTTCACCCCTCCACTTT
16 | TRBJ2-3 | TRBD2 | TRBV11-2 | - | CASSLELAGSTDTQYF | TGTGCCAGCAGCTTAGAGCTAGCGGGAAGCACAGATACGCAGTATTTT
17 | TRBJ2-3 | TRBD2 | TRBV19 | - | CASSPGPAAGGTDTQYF | TGTGCCAGTAGCCCGGGGCCGGCCGCGGGAGGGACAGATACGCAGTATTTT